A selection of T cell receptor beta chains follows, all from one sample in a study of early T cells in non-severe SARS-CoV-2 infection. TCRdb re-called the 5' RACE reads with MiXCR, one entry per CDR3 protein. The top ten clones hold 7% to 10% of a sample with tens of thousands of distinct CDR3 sequences, almost 7.5% of them seen once. The source material was whole blood. The receptors shown here come from an adult who was a healthcare worker with PCR-confirmed SARS-CoV-2 infection or an uninfected control (not recorded which). The CDR3 runs from the conserved cysteine through the conserved F or W. A D gene is named only where the DNA matches it firmly. Not every row has a clone size; where given, it reads once, few, many or a size class.

14	TRBD1	TRBV5-1	TRBJ2-1	.	CASSKTGPSDEQFF	TGCGCCAGCTCTAAGACAGGGCCTTCCGATGAGCAGTTCTTC
13	.	TRBV13	TRBJ2-7	many	CASSLLGSYEQYF	TGTGCCAGCAGCTTACTGGGTTCCTACGAGCAGTACTTC
16	.	TRBV28	TRBJ2-7	many	CASSPPQRGVIYEQYF	TGTGCCAGCAGTCCCCCTCAACGGGGAGTTATCTACGAGCAGTACTTC
13	TRBD1	TRBV10-3	TRBJ1-1	many	CAIRTGPDTEAFF	TGTGCCATACGGACAGGGCCAGACACTGAAGCTTTCTTT
14	.	TRBV10-3	TRBJ1-1	.	CAIPRRIMNTEAFF	TGTGCCATCCCACGACGGATAATGAACACTGAAGCTTTCTTT
14	.	TRBV25-1	TRBJ1-1	few	CASSENDAFSEAFF	TGTGCCAGCAGTGAAAACGACGCCTTTTCTGAAGCTTTCTTT
13	.	TRBV12-3/TRBV12-4	TRBJ1-1	many	CASSLNPDTEAFF	TGTGCCAGCAGTTTAAACCCGGACACTGAAGCTTTCTTT
18	TRBD2	TRBV4-2	TRBJ2-7	many	CASSRRTPERGVSYEQYF	TGTGCCAGCAGCCGACGGACTCCTGAGCGGGGGGTATCCTACGAGCAGTACTTC
12	.	TRBV20-1	TRBJ2-7	many	CSANAPSYEQYF	TGCAGTGCCAACGCCCCCTCCTACGAGCAGTACTTC
13	.	TRBV6-5	TRBJ2-3	many	CASSYRGPDTQYF	TGTGCCAGCAGTTACCGAGGGCCAGATACGCAGTATTTT
14	.	TRBV9	TRBJ2-7	few	CASSVGYRPYEQYF	TGTGCCAGCAGCGTAGGGTACAGACCCTACGAGCAGTACTTC
13	.	TRBV28	TRBJ1-2	many	CASSPALGYGYTF	TGTGCCAGCAGTCCGGCATTGGGCTATGGCTACACCTTC
15	TRBD1	TRBV20-1	TRBJ1-5	few	CSAITRDRNNQPQHF	TGCAGTGCCATAACCCGGGACAGAAACAATCAGCCCCAGCATTTT
13	.	TRBV7-6	TRBJ2-3	.	CASSLPEADTQYF	TGTGCCAGCAGCCTCCCGGAGGCAGATACGCAGTATTTT
19	TRBD1	TRBV4-3	TRBJ2-7	many	CASSQVGFRTGDISYEQYF	TGCGCCAGCAGCCAAGTCGGTTTTAGGACAGGAGATATCTCCTACGAGCAGTACTTC